The TCR beta chain described here comes from a study of cytomegalovirus exposure and HLA in healthy donors. Donors showed nominal health when sampled, although they likely had unrecorded immune exposures. The germline CDR1 and CDR2 sequences are GTSNPN and SVGIG (reference sequence). V dropped 5 bases and J dropped 5 bases, with 12 bases sitting between them. This CDR3 has 12 amino acids. 13 Jbeta primers and 60 Vbeta primers were used for the PCR. Profiled with immunoSEQ multiplex PCR; TCRdb holds only in-frame clones, not every one. The sample lists over 150,000 clones; approximately 67% were seen once.

This TCR came from a woman between 18 and 29 years old in good health and CMV-seropositive. Material: PBMCs. The V gene is TRBV30, the J gene TRBJ2-5; perhaps TRBD1 as D (5 bases). CDR3 amino acids: CAWDSLFETQYF. The CDR3 DNA follows: TGTGCCTGGGACAGTCTCTTCGAGACCCAGTACTTC. Complete variable domain (other parts from reference TRBV30 and TRBJ2-5): SQTIHQWPATLVQPVGSPLSLECTVEGTSNPNLYWYRQAAGRGLQLLFYSVGIGQISSEVPQNLSASRPQDRQFILSSKKLLLSDSGFYLCAWDSLFETQYFGPGTRLLVL.